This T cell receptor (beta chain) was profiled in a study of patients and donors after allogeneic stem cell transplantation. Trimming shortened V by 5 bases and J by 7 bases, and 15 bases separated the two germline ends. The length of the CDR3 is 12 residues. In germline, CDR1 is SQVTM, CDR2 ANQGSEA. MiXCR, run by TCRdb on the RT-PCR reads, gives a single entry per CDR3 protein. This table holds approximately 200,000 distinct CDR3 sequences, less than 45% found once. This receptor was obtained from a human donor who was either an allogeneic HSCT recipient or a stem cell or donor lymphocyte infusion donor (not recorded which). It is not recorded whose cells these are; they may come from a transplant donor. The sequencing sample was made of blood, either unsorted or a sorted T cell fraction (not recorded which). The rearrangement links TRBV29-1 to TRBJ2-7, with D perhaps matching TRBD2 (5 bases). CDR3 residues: CSVSPSGGEQYF. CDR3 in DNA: TGCAGCGTTTCCCCCTCTGGCGGGGAGCAGTACTTC.